Listed below are T cell receptor beta chains from one sample, sequenced in a study of blood T cell repertoires in COVID-19. Clones were sequenced by immunoSEQ multiplex PCR, and TCRdb holds only the in-frame ones, with some missing. This sample has about 200,000 clones; around nine tenths occur once, and the top ten carry around 1.5%. The material sequenced was peripheral blood. The source is a man aged 18 to 30 with active or convalescent COVID-19. Both conserved end residues are part of each CDR3. The order of the fields is V gene, D gene, clone size, J gene, CDR3 DNA, CDR3 protein. The D gene is left open where the match is weak. The listing skips clone size in some rows; elsewhere it reads once, few, many or a size class.

TRBV7-2,NA,NA,TRBJ1-5,TGTGCCAGCAGCTTAGGGACGGGGATCAATCAGCCCCAGCATTTT,CASSLGTGINQPQHF
TRBV19,TRBD2,NA,TRBJ2-2,TGTGCCAGTAGCATTAGCGGGACAAACACCGGGGAGCTGTTTTTT,CASSISGTNTGELFF
TRBV18,TRBD2,NA,TRBJ2-1,TGTGCCAGCTCACCATCCGGGACTAGCGGGACAGATGAGCAGTTCTTC,CASSPSGTSGTDEQFF
TRBV10-1,NA,NA,TRBJ1-5,TGCGCCAGCAGTGCAGGGAATCAGCCCCAGCATTTT,CASSAGNQPQHF
TRBV10-3,TRBD2,NA,TRBJ2-1,TGTGCCATCAGTGAAACTAGCGGGAGCTCCTACAATGAGCAGTTCTTC,CAISETSGSSYNEQFF
TRBV19,TRBD1,NA,TRBJ1-2,TGTGCCCCGAGACAGGGACAATCCCCATTATCCTATGGCTACACCTTC,CAPRQGQSPLSYGYTF
TRBV6-1,TRBD2,NA,TRBJ2-1,TGTGCCAGCAGTGTAGGACTAGCGGGAGTAATGGGTGAGCAGTTCTTC,CASSVGLAGVMGEQFF
TRBV10-3,TRBD1,NA,TRBJ1-2,TGTGCCATCAGTGAGTTGTCCCAGGGGGAAAAGGGCGGCTACACCTTC,CAISELSQGEKGGYTF
TRBV5-5,NA,NA,TRBJ1-2,TGTGCCAGCAGCTTGCGGGGTACCTATGGCTACACCTTC,CASSLRGTYGYTF
TRBV7-8,TRBD2,few,TRBJ2-7,TGTGCCAGCAGCTTAAGGGAGGGCCGCTACGAGCAGTACTTC,CASSLREGRYEQYF
TRBV30,TRBD2,NA,TRBJ2-3,TGTGCCTGGGCTCCGGGGGGGAGCACAGATACGCAGTATTTT,CAWAPGGSTDTQYF
TRBV27,TRBD2,NA,TRBJ2-5,TGTGCCAGCAGGACTAGCGGGAGTTATGCAGAGACCCAGTACTTC,CASRTSGSYAETQYF
TRBV10-1,TRBD2,NA,TRBJ2-3,TGCGCCAGCAGTCTAGCGGGGAACACAGATACGCAGTATTTT,CASSLAGNTDTQYF
TRBV5-4,NA,NA,TRBJ2-3,TGTGCCAGCAGCTTAGGACGGACACCCAGCACAGATACGCAGTATTTT,CASSLGRTPSTDTQYF
TRBV30,NA,NA,TRBJ1-4,TGTGCCTGGAGCTTAGGAGGGGAAAAACTGTTTTTT,CAWSLGGEKLFF
TRBV15,TRBD1,NA,TRBJ1-1,TGTGCCACCAGCAGCAGGGGGTACACTGAAGCTTTCTTT,CATSSRGYTEAFF
TRBV7-2,TRBD1,NA,TRBJ1-2,TGTGCCAGCAGCTCTCCTGAGACAGGGGTCGGCGGCTACACCTTC,CASSSPETGVGGYTF
TRBV6-2/TRBV6-3,NA,NA,TRBJ1-2,TGTGCCAGCAGTTACTACGGTGGCTACACCTTC,CASSYYGGYTF
TRBV5-1,TRBD1,NA,TRBJ2-6,TGCGCCAGCAGCTGGGACAGGGTTATTTCAGGTGGGGCCAACGTCCTGACTTTC,CASSWDRVISGGANVLTF
TRBV9,TRBD2,NA,TRBJ2-1,TGTGCCAGCAGCGTAGGCAGCGGGGGGGAAAATGAGCAGTTCTTC,CASSVGSGGENEQFF
TRBV5-6,NA,NA,TRBJ1-1,TGTGCCACCCGGGACACGGTCATGAACACTGAAGCTTTCTTT,CATRDTVMNTEAFF
TRBV3-1/TRBV3-2,NA,NA,TRBJ1-2,TGTGCCAGCAGCCAACAGGGAAACTACTATGGCTACACCTTC,CASSQQGNYYGYTF
TRBV6-6,NA,NA,TRBJ2-5,TGTGCCAGCAGGGACGACAGGCGGGCCCAAGAGACCCAGTACTTC,CASRDDRRAQETQYF
TRBV5-6,TRBD2,NA,TRBJ2-7,TGTGCCAGCAGCTTGGGGTTCTCTAGCGGGAGTTACGAGCAGTACTTC,CASSLGFSSGSYEQYF
TRBV18,TRBD1,few,TRBJ1-5,TGTGCCAGCTCACCTACCGGGACAGCCTACTATAGCAATCAGCCCCAGCATTTT,CASSPTGTAYYSNQPQHF
TRBV6-6,NA,NA,TRBJ1-2,TGTGCCAGCAGTTACTCGGGCTCAGGGGTTAACTATGGCTACACCTTC,CASSYSGSGVNYGYTF
TRBV24-1,TRBD1,NA,TRBJ2-2,TGTGCCACCAGTGGTCGGGGGACAGGGAGGACCGGGGAGCTGTTTTTT,CATSGRGTGRTGELFF
TRBV4-2,NA,NA,TRBJ1-4,TGTGCCAGCAGCCTAGACGGTGAAAAACTGTTTTTT,CASSLDGEKLFF
TRBV11-2,TRBD2,NA,TRBJ2-1,TGTGCCAGCAGCTTAGCCGGGAGGGCGGCCAATGAGCAGTTCTTC,CASSLAGRAANEQFF